This TCR beta chain came from a study of beta chain features in type 1 diabetes. Study-wide results and limits: Fewer junction insertions and more nucleotide deletions appeared in type 1 diabetes patients. Patients with Type 1 diabetes showed moderately but significantly shorter TCRB CDR3s in all four CD4+ subsets.

To note about this clone: Antigen: not known.

A heparinised blood draw that averaged about 120 mL was obtained once from each donor. Trimming took 4 bases from V and 2 from J; bases not matched to a gene: 7. The CDR3 spans 15 residues. Germline V gene lookup returns CDR1 SGHNT and CDR2 YYREEE (reference sequence). Sequenced material consisted of expressed TCRB transcripts (all of the isolated RNA was reverse transcribed). Samples of naive, central memory and regulatory T cells yielded a mean of about 3.4 million reads. Measured with immunoSEQ multiplex PCR; TCRdb has only the in-frame clones, and not every one. The table includes about 230,000 clones, 7.5% to 10% detected once.

The V gene is TRBV5-4, the J gene TRBJ2-7; 9 bases align to TRBD1. Sequences were obtained from naive CD4+ T cells from blood. This TCR was sampled from a woman aged 18-30 years in good health. The CDR3 DNA is TGTGCCAGCAGCGACCCGGGACAGGGAGCCTACGAGCAGTACTTC. Translating gives CASSDPGQGAYEQYF.